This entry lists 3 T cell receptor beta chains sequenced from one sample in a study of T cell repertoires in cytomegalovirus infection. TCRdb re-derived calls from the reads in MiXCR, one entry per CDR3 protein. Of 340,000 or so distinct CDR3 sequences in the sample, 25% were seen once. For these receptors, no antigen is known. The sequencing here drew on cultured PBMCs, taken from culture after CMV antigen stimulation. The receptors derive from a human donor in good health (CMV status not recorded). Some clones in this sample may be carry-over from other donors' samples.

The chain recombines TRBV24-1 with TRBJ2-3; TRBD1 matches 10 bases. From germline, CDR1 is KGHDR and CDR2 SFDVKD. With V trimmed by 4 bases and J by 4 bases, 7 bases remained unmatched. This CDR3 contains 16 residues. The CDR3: CATSEGTGELPDTQYF. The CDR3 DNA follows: TGTGCCACCAGTGAAGGGACAGGGGAGCTTCCAGATACGCAGTATTTT.

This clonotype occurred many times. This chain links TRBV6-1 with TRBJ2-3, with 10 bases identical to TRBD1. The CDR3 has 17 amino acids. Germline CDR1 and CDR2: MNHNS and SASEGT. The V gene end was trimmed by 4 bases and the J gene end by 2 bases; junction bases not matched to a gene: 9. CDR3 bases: TGTGCCAGCAGTGTCCCGGGACAGGGGTCCGACACAGATACGCAGTATTTT. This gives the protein CASSVPGQGSDTDTQYF.

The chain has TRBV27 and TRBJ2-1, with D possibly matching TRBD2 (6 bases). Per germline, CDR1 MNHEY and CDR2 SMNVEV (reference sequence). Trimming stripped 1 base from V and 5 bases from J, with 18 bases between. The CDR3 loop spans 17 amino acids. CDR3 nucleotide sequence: TGTGCCAGCAGTTTATGGATGGGCGGGAACAAGGACAATGAGCAGTTCTTC. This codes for CASSLWMGGNKDNEQFF.